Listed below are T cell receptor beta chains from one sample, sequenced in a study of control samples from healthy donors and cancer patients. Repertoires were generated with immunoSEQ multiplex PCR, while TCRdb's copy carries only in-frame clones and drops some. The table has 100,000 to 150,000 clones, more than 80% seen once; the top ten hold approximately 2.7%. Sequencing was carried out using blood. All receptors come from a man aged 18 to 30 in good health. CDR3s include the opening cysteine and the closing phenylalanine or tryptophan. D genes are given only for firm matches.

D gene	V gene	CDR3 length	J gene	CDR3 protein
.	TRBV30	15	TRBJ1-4	CAWSVRAGMNEKLFF
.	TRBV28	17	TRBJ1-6	CASSLFSYRSYNSPLHF
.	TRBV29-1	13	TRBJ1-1	CSVVPIGNTEAFF
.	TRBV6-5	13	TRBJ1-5	CASSPGYSQPQHF
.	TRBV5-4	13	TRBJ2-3	CASSLNMFDTQYF
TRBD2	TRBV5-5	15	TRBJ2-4	CASSRLAGVPGIQYF
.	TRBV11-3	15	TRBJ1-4	CASSLDGATNEKLFF
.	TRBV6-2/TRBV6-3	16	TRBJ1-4	CASSSLEVATNEKLFF
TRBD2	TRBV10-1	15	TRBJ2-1	CASSGGLAENNEQFF
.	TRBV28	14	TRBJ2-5	CASSFPGVEETQYF
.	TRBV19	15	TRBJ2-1	CASSSTGYSYNEQFF
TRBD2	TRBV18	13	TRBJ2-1	CASSRREDNEQFF
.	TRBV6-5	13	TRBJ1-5	CASSYVWGQPQHF
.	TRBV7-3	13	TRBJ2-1	CASSFSGYNEQFF
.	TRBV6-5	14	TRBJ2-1	CASSPRDTNNEQFF
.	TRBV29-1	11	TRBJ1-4	CSGYSEEKLFF
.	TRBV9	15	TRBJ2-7	CASSVGGQIGYEQYF
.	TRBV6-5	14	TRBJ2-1	CASREQGRINEQFF
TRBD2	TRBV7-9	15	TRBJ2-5	CASSLTGTIQETQYF
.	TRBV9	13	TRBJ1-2	CASSGTQSYGYTF
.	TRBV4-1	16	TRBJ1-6	CASSPVDLVVFGSLHF
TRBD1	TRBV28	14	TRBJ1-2	CASSTGQDYYGYTF
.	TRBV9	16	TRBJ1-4	CASTPGTAATNEKLFF
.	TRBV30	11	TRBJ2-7	CAWGESYEQYF
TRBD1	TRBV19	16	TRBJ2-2	CASRVTGGFYTGELFF
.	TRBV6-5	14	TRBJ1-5	CASNVDDSYQPQHF
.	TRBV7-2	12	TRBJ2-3	CASSWGENTQYF
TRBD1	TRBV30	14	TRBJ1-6	CAWSAGQGASPLHF
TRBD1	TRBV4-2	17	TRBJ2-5	CASSQAPRQGSPETQYF
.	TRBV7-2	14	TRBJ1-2	CASSFRQGESGYTF
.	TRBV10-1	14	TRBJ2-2	CASSGRGATGELFF
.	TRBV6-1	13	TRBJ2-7	CASSEVTGYEQYF
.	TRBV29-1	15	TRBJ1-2	CSVEEGIGPAYGYTF
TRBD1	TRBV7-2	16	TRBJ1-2	CASSPGGQGGNYGYTF
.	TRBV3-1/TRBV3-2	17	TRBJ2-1	CASRAASKQGLVNEQFF